The 24 T cell receptor beta chains given below trace back to one sample, sequenced in a study of blood T cells in healthy people across ages. Using a J-beta primer mix together with a sample-barcoded 5' primer, a second PCR was run for roughly 6 to 12 cycles. From the 5' RACE reads, TCRdb called clonotypes with MiXCR, one entry per CDR3 protein. The data contain about 1.6 million distinct CDR3 sequences, about 31% of them singletons. Sequenced sample: blood. These receptors were taken from a woman aged 30 to 39 in good health.

This sequence joins TRBV18 and TRBJ1-1; 7 positions match TRBD1. Germline assignment: CDR1 KGHSH and CDR2 LQKENI. The trim removed 1 base at V and 0 bases at J, leaving 11 bases unmatched. The CDR3 totals 18 residues. The CDR3 protein is CASSPRTGDDYMNTEAFF. The DNA of the CDR3 is TGTGCCAGCTCACCACGGACAGGAGACGATTACATGAACACTGAAGCTTTCTTT.

The gene calls are TRBV18 and TRBJ2-6, with D uncertain. Trimming cost V 2 bases and J 0 bases, with 8 bases left between them. CDR1 KGHSH and CDR2 LQKENI come from the germline V gene. The CDR3 extends over 16 amino acids. The CDR3 DNA follows: TGTGCCAGCTCACCAATGGGTGGCTCTGGGGCCAACGTCCTGACTTTC. It codes for CASSPMGGSGANVLTF.

There are a few counts of this clonotype. The chain employs TRBV29-1 and TRBJ1-4; D perhaps matches TRBD1 (5 bases). The germline V and J ends were trimmed by 7 bases and 8 bases, with 20 bases remaining between them. The germline V gene has CDR1 SQVTM and CDR2 ANQGSEA. The CDR3 covers 14 residues. DNA for the CDR3: TGCAGCGCTAGTGGCCAGGGAAGGCTCGAAAAACTGTTTTTT. It translates to CSASGQGRLEKLFF.

This clonotype was detected only a few times. The chain is built from TRBV29-1 and TRBJ2-1; tentatively, D is TRBD2 (6 bases). CDR1 SQVTM and CDR2 ANQGSEA come from the germline V gene. The CDR3 has 13 amino acids. The V and J ends lost 7 bases and 2 bases respectively, with 12 bases between them. The CDR3 coding sequence is TGCAGCGGTTCTAGCGCGACCTACAATGAGCAGTTCTTC. It specifies CSGSSATYNEQFF.

Only a few counts were recorded for this clonotype. The DNA of the CDR3 is TGTGCCAGCAGCCAAGACCGGGACAGGGGCTATGGCTACACCTTC. This sequence encodes CASSQDRDRGYGYTF. The chain carries TRBV3-1 and TRBJ1-2, with 10 bases lining up with TRBD1. The CDR3 runs to 15 residues. Germline V gene data show CDR1 as LGHDT and CDR2 as YNNKEL (reference sequence). V trimming: 0 bases; J trimming: 4 bases; junction bases outside the gene matches: 2.

The CDR3 spells CASNKLRQFGVMNTEAFF. Here the CDR3 DNA reads TGTGCCAGCAACAAGCTCCGACAGTTTGGGGTAATGAACACTGAAGCTTTCTTT. The chain has TRBV27 and TRBJ1-1; tentatively, D is TRBD1 (5 bases). The CDR3 is 18 residues long. The ends were cut back, 7 bases at V and 0 bases at J, with 24 bases in the middle. Germline CDR1 is MNHEY and CDR2 is SMNVEV (reference sequence).

The V call is TRBV5-1, the J call TRBJ1-5; possibly TRBD1 for D (6 bases). V was trimmed by 4 bases and J by 6 bases, leaving 17 bases between them. Germline V CDR1 and CDR2: SGHRS, YFSETQ. The length of the CDR3 is 15 residues. The chain's CDR3 is CASSTSGEWAQPQHF. In DNA, the CDR3 is TGCGCCAGCAGCACATCAGGGGAGTGGGCTCAGCCCCAGCATTTT.

This clonotype was counted between two and nine times. The CDR3 nucleotides are TGTGCCAGCGCTCCAGGGAGCCACGAGACCCAGTACTTC. Its translation: CASAPGSHETQYF. J is TRBJ2-7 and V is TRBV6-1; D may be TRBD1 or TRBD2 (5 bases each). The end of the DNA aligns better with TRBJ2-5, so the J call may be wrong. In germline, CDR1 is MNHNS, CDR2 SASEGT. The length of the CDR3 is 13 residues.

The genes are TRBV20-1 and TRBJ2-5; 11 bases map to TRBD2. CDR3 size: 14 residues. With V trimmed by 8 bases and J by 1 base, 6 bases remained unmatched. Germline-derived CDR1 and CDR2 are DFQATT and SNEGSKA (reference sequence). This chain's CDR3 is CSPYSGRAQETQYF. CDR3 nucleotides: TGCAGTCCTTATAGCGGGAGGGCCCAAGAGACCCAGTACTTC.

This clonotype was detected a few times. This chain connects TRBV11-2 to TRBJ2-7; tentatively, D is TRBD2 (5 bases). V shed 0 bases and J shed 2 bases, with 14 bases lying between them. There are 16 residues in the CDR3. From germline, CDR1 is SGHAT and CDR2 FQNNGV. DNA of the CDR3: TGTGCCAGCAGCTTAGAGTTGGACTTCGTTGCCTACGAGCAGTACTTC. As protein: CASSLELDFVAYEQYF.

The chain carries TRBV27 and TRBJ2-1; D tentatively reads TRBD1 or TRBD2 (5 bases each). CDR3 length equals 16 residues. V was pared by 7 bases and J by 7 bases, with 23 bases between. Germline CDR1 and CDR2: MNHEY and SMNVEV (reference sequence). CDR3 DNA sequence: TGTGCCAGCAACAGCCCCGGGACGGACATAAGGAATGAGCAGTTCTTC. It is translated as CASNSPGTDIRNEQFF.

On this clonotype: A read error may be the cause here, since a much bigger clone is one base away. The chain uses TRBV7-2 and TRBJ2-3; 12 nucleotides align to TRBD2. CDR3 length: 16 residues. Per germline, CDR1 SGHTA and CDR2 FQGNSA. The CDR3: CASGFGLAGSTDTQYF. Written as DNA, the CDR3 is TGTGCCAGCGGCTTCGGACTAGCGGGGTCCACAGATACGCAGTATTTT. The full variable domain, completed using reference TRBV7-2 and TRBJ2-3, is GAGVSQSPSNKVTEKGKDVELRCDPISGHTALYWYRQSLGQGLEFLIYFQGNSAPDKSGLPSDRFSAERTGGSVSTLTIQRTQQEDSAVYLCASGFGLAGSTDTQYFGPGTRLTVL.

The chain joins TRBV19 to TRBJ2-6, with D perhaps TRBD1 (6 bases). CDR1 is LNHDA, CDR2 SQIVND, per germline (reference sequence). This CDR3 comprises 14 residues. With 6 bases removed from V and 4 bases from J, the gap between germline ends came to 10 bases. For the CDR3, the DNA is TGTGCCAGTAGCAGGGGCCAAGGGGCCAACGTCCTGACTTTC. Translated: CASSRGQGANVLTF.

This clonotype was found a few times. The rearrangement links TRBV15 to TRBJ2-1; TRBD2 agrees at 11 bases. V gave up 6 bases and J gave up 4 bases; unmatched junction bases: 5. This CDR3 region has 15 residues. Germline CDR1 is LNHNV and CDR2 is YYDKDF (reference sequence). CDR3 DNA: TGTGCCACCAGTACGACTAGCGGGATGTACAATGAGCAGTTCTTC. It encodes CATSTTSGMYNEQFF.

V usage is TRBV11-2 and J usage is TRBJ2-1; TRBD2 agrees at 8 bases. This CDR3 region has 17 residues. Germline V lookup: CDR1 SGHAT, CDR2 FQNNGV. The V and J ends lost 5 bases and 1 base, in that order; junction bases with no gene match: 10. The chain's CDR3 is CASSHRSGIASYNEQFF. For the CDR3, the DNA is TGTGCCAGCAGCCATCGTAGCGGGATCGCGTCCTACAATGAGCAGTTCTTC.

Only one count was recorded for this clonotype. A read error may explain this, as a much larger clone is one base away. This rearrangement joins TRBV10-3 to TRBJ2-7; D gene ambiguous. CDR3 length: 16 residues. Trimming pared 2 bases from V and 7 bases from J, leaving 21 bases between. Germline V gene data show CDR1 as ENHRY and CDR2 as SYGVKD. The CDR3 loop reads CAISEEGLGSYNEQYF. CDR3 DNA sequence: TGTGCCATCAGTGAGGAAGGCCTAGGCAGCTACAATGAGCAGTACTTC.

DNA for the CDR3: TGTGCCAGCAGTTTGGTAGCTCCACCGTCAACTAATGAAAAACTGTTTTTT. This gives the protein CASSLVAPPSTNEKLFF. This chain joins TRBV27 and TRBJ1-4; no clear D gene. This CDR3 has 17 residues. CDR1 MNHEY and CDR2 SMNVEV come from the germline V gene (reference sequence). V lost 3 bases and J 0 bases, leaving 14 bases between the germline ends. The full variable domain, in which reference TRBV27 and TRBJ1-4 provide the parts outside the CDR3, is EAQVTQNPRYLITVTGKKLTVTCSQNMNHEYMSWYRQDPGLGLRQIYYSMNVEVTDKGDVPEGYKVSRKEKRNFPLILESPSPNQTSLYFCASSLVAPPSTNEKLFFGSGTQLSVL.

The table lists this clonotype with a few counts. This chain joins TRBV27 and TRBJ1-5; D remains unclear. The length of the CDR3 is 16 residues. Germline CDR1 is MNHEY and CDR2 is SMNVEV (reference sequence). Deletions cut 6 bases from V and 4 bases from J, with 19 bases between. The DNA of the CDR3 is TGTGCCAGCAGATCGTCAGACCCTAACCTAAATCAGCCCCAGCATTTT. Translation: CASRSSDPNLNQPQHF.

A word on this clonotype: Sequence at one end of the junction differs from germline and may be a read error. The chain carries TRBV6-5 and TRBJ2-1; D possibly corresponds to TRBD2 (5 bases). Germline assignment: CDR1 MNHEY and CDR2 SVGAGI. The CDR3 covers 13 residues. In DNA form, the CDR3 reads TGTGCCGGCAGCCGGGGCTCCTACAATGAGCAGTTCTTC. Its protein is CAGSRGSYNEQFF.

This clonotype was seen a handful of times. The chain links TRBV11-2 to TRBJ2-1; 9 nucleotides align to TRBD2. This CDR3 comprises 18 residues. Germline assignment: CDR1 SGHAT and CDR2 FQNNGV. With 5 bases clipped from V and 5 bases from J, the junction kept 16 bases outside the gene matches. The CDR3 spells CASSLLWASGRPHNEQFF. CDR3 sequence (DNA): TGTGCCAGCAGCCTCCTTTGGGCCAGCGGGAGGCCCCACAATGAGCAGTTCTTC.

The chain combines TRBV7-9 with TRBJ2-1, with D unclear. CDR1 SEHNR and CDR2 FQNEAQ come from the germline V gene (reference sequence). The CDR3 totals 16 residues. V dropped 5 bases and J dropped 3 bases, with 17 bases sitting between them. The CDR3 region has the DNA TGTGCCAGCAGCCCAATAGGTGGCTCTAACTACAATGAGCAGTTCTTC. Encoded protein: CASSPIGGSNYNEQFF. The whole variable domain, remainder taken from reference TRBV7-9 and TRBJ2-1, is DTGVSQNPRHKITKRGQNVTFRCDPISEHNRLYWYRQTLGQGPEFLTYFQNEAQLEKSRLLSDRFSAERPKGSFSTLEIQRTEQGDSAMYLCASSPIGGSNYNEQFFGPGTRLTVL.

This clonotype was recorded at least ten times. J is TRBJ1-2 and V is TRBV29-1; the D gene is possibly TRBD1 (5 bases). The germline V gene encodes CDR1 SQVTM and CDR2 ANQGSEA. Between the trimmed V and J ends, which lost 4 bases and 10 bases, there was a span of 19 bases. This CDR3 has 13 amino acids. The CDR3 reads CSVARDAGDVYTF. The CDR3 bases are TGCAGCGTTGCGCGGGACGCAGGAGATGTCTACACCTTC.

This clonotype was counted between two and nine times. The chain employs TRBV6-1 and TRBJ2-4; the D is unclear. The J call may be faulty, since TRBJ2-7 better matches the DNA end. The germline V gene encodes CDR1 MNHNS and CDR2 SASEGT. The length of the CDR3 is 12 residues. For the CDR3, the DNA is TGTGCCACCGTCCCACGTCCGGGCGAGCAGTACTTC. Translation: CATVPRPGEQYF.

In its sample, this clonotype was seen a few times. The chain joins TRBV4-2 to TRBJ2-1; 7 bases map to TRBD2. The CDR3 has 17 amino acids. Germline V CDR1 and CDR2: LGHNA, YNFKEQ. The V gene end was trimmed by 4 bases and the J gene end by 0 bases; junction bases not matched to a gene: 9. The DNA for the CDR3 is TGTGCCAGCAGCCCCGACCCAGCGGGGAGCTCCTACAATGAGCAGTTCTTC. This gives the protein CASSPDPAGSSYNEQFF.